This T cell receptor (beta chain) was retrieved from a study of PD-1 blockade in classical Hodgkin lymphoma. Overall study results and limits: Patients who responded completely had about the same baseline diversity as newly diagnosed patients. Reasons behind the repertoire differences stay unclear, perhaps disease activity or earlier therapy.

As to this clone: Antigen unknown.

All trial patients relapsed after autologous stem cell transplantation. Sequencing was performed with immunoSEQ multiplex PCR; in TCRdb, only in-frame clones are kept and a portion is missing. The sample carries some 38,000 clones, less than 80% recorded once. The TCR sequence derives from a human donor with classical Hodgkin lymphoma. This sample comprised peripheral blood mononuclear cells (PBMCs), obtained at baseline.

CDR3 nucleotides: TGTGCCAGCAGCTTAGGACAGTATCAAGAGACCCAGTACTTC. It encodes CASSLGQYQETQYF. This rearrangement joins TRBV7-9 to TRBJ2-5, with D maybe TRBD1 (5 bases). The germline CDR1 and CDR2 sequences are SEHNR and FQNEAQ (reference sequence). The CDR3 has 14 amino acids. V was shortened by 1 base and J by 2 bases, with 8 bases between the two germline ends.